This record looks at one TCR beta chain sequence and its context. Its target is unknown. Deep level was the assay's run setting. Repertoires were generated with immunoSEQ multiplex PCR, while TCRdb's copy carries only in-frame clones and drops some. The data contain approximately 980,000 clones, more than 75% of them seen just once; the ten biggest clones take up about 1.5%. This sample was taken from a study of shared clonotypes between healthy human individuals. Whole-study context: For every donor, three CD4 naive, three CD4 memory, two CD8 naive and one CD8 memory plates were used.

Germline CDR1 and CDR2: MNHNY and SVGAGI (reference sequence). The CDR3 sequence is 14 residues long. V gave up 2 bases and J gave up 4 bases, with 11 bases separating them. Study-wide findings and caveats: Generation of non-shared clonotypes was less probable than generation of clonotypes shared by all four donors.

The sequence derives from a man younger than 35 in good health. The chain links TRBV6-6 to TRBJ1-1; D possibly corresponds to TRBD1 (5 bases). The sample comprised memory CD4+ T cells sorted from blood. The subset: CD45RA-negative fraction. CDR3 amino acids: CASSYPLGGTEAFF. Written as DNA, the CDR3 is TGTGCCAGCAGTTACCCCCTGGGGGGCACTGAAGCTTTCTTT.